Sequencing of this TCR beta chain was carried out in a study of shared clonotypes between healthy human individuals. Per the germline V gene, CDR1 is SGHRS and CDR2 is YFSETQ. The CDR3 extends over 16 amino acids. Trimming left V 0 bases short and J 8 bases short, with 17 bases between. Sequencing used immunoSEQ multiplex PCR; TCRdb keeps in-frame clones, though not all of them. The sample lists 2,500,000 or so clones; less than 95% were seen once. The chain is built from TRBV5-1 and TRBJ1-4; D is uncertain. Sequencing was carried out using naive CD4+ T cells from PBMCs. Subset here: CD45RA+ positively selected. The sequence was obtained from a man younger than 35 in good health. Some clones in this sample may be carry-over from other donors' samples. Here the CDR3 DNA reads TGCGCCAGCAGCTTGGGTATCAGTGGTGGAGGAGAAAAACTGTTTTTT. Amino acid sequence: CASSLGISGGGEKLFF.